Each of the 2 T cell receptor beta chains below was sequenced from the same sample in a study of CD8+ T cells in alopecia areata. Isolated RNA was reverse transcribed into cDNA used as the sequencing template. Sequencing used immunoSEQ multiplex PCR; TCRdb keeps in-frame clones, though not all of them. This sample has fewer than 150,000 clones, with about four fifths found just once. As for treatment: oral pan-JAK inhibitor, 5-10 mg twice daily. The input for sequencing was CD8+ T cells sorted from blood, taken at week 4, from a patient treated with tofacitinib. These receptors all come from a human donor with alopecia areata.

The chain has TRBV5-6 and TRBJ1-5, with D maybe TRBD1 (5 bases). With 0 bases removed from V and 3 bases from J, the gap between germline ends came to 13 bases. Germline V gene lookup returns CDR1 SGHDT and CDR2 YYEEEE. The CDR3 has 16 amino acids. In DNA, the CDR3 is TGTGCCAGCAGCTTGGCAGGGCAGGGCCTCAATCAGCCCCAGCATTTT. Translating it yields CASSLAGQGLNQPQHF.

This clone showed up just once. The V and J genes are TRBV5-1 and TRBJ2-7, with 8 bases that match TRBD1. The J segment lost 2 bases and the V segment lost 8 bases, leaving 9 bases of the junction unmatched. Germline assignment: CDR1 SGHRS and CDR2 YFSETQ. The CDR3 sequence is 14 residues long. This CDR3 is CASNPGQGTYEQYF. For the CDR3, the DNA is TGCGCCAGTAACCCTGGACAGGGTACCTACGAGCAGTACTTC.